The 30 T cell receptor beta chains below all came from one sample that was sequenced in a study of blood T cell repertoires in COVID-19. The data were produced by immunoSEQ multiplex PCR, yet TCRdb's version contains in-frame clones alone and is incomplete. The sample includes under 300,000 clones, around 90% of them seen just once. Sequencing used peripheral blood. Every receptor here comes from a man between 45 and 60 years old with acute or convalescent COVID-19.

V is TRBV19 and J is TRBJ2-7; D is possibly TRBD2 (6 bases). The germline V and J ends were trimmed by 6 bases and 0 bases, with 9 bases remaining between them. Germline V gene data show CDR1 as LNHDA and CDR2 as SQIVND (reference sequence). The CDR3 is made up of 13 amino acids. For the CDR3, the DNA is TGTGCCAGTAGGGGGGGAACCTCCTACGAGCAGTACTTC. The encoded protein is CASRGGTSYEQYF. The full variable domain, completed using reference TRBV19 and TRBJ2-7, is DGGITQSPKYLFRKEGQNVTLSCEQNLNHDAMYWYRQDPGQGLRLIYYSQIVNDFQKGDIAEGYSVSREKKESFPLTVTSAQKNPTAFYLCASRGGTSYEQYFGPGTRLTVT.

V usage is TRBV6-5 and J usage is TRBJ2-7; 10 nucleotides align to TRBD1. Per the germline V gene, CDR1 is MNHEY and CDR2 is SVGAGI. V was pared by 7 bases and J by 7 bases, with 7 bases of the junction left unmatched. The length of the CDR3 is 13 residues. The CDR3 DNA reads as TGTGCCAGCACCGGGACAGGGGTGTTTGAGCAGTACTTC. It specifies CASTGTGVFEQYF.

This clone was observed once. The chain employs TRBV9 and TRBJ1-2; D gene unclear. Trimming left V 0 bases short and J 7 bases short, with 13 bases between. The CDR3 spans 14 residues. The V gene's germline CDR1 is SGDLS and CDR2 YYNGEE. In DNA, the CDR3 is TGTGCCAGCAGCGTAGTCCCCGGTGAGGCTGGCTACACCTTC. Its protein is CASSVVPGEAGYTF.

The chain is built from TRBV7-9 and TRBJ2-7; TRBD1 agrees at 8 bases. The CDR3 has 14 amino acids. V trimming: 2 bases; J trimming: 2 bases; junction bases outside the gene matches: 2. Germline values: CDR1 SEHNR, CDR2 FQNEAQ (reference sequence). CDR3 sequence reads: CASSLQQGAYEQYF. In DNA, the CDR3 is TGTGCCAGCAGCTTACAACAGGGGGCCTACGAGCAGTACTTC.

The chain combines TRBV9 with TRBJ2-5; 13 bases align to TRBD2. The V gene end was trimmed by 3 bases and the J gene end by 4 bases; junction bases not matched to a gene: 9. Germline assignment: CDR1 SGDLS and CDR2 YYNGEE. This CDR3 is 17 amino acids long. The CDR3 spells CASSGGLAGSGLETQYF. The CDR3 DNA follows: TGTGCCAGCAGCGGGGGACTAGCGGGGTCGGGCCTAGAGACCCAGTACTTC.

The sample holds one count of this clone. The chain recombines TRBV2 with TRBJ1-5; TRBD1 matches 8 bases. After removal of 7 bases from V and 5 bases from J, the junction contained 10 bases not matched to a gene. Germline V gene data show CDR1 as SNHLY and CDR2 as FYNNEI. The CDR3 covers 15 residues. CDR3 in DNA: TGTGCCAGCACCGGCGGACAGGGTGTCGATCAGCCCCAGCATTTT. This sequence encodes CASTGGQGVDQPQHF. The full variable domain, rest sourced from reference TRBV2 and TRBJ1-5, is EPEVTQTPSHQVTQMGQEVILRCVPISNHLYFYWYRQILGQKVEFLVSFYNNEISEKSEIFDDQFSVERPDGSNFTLKIRSTKLEDSAMYFCASTGGQGVDQPQHFGDGTRLSIL.

V and J are TRBV18 and TRBJ2-1; 7 bases align to TRBD2. V trimming: 2 bases; J trimming: 4 bases; junction bases outside the gene matches: 5. The germline gives CDR1 KGHSH, CDR2 LQKENI. The CDR3 is 15 amino acids. The CDR3 protein is CASSPEAGSYNEQFF. The CDR3 nucleotides read TGTGCCAGCTCACCAGAAGCGGGGAGTTACAATGAGCAGTTCTTC.

V usage is TRBV5-1 and J usage is TRBJ2-2, with a possible D match to TRBD2 (6 bases). The CDR3 is 14 amino acids. The ends were cut back, 0 bases at V and 7 bases at J, with 10 bases in the middle. Germline values: CDR1 SGHRS, CDR2 YFSETQ. CDR3 protein: CASSLAEGYGELFF. The CDR3 DNA reads TGCGCCAGCAGCTTGGCGGAGGGGTACGGGGAGCTGTTTTTT.

This clone has only one observation. The genes are TRBV6-6 and TRBJ1-5, with no clear D. Per the germline V gene, CDR1 is MNHNY and CDR2 is SVGAGI (reference sequence). V gave up 6 bases and J gave up 1 base, with 7 bases separating them. This CDR3 is built from 13 residues. This chain's CDR3 is CASRRESNQPQHF. CDR3 nucleotide sequence: TGTGCCAGCAGGAGGGAAAGCAATCAGCCCCAGCATTTT.

The chain combines TRBV6-5 with TRBJ1-6; D is uncertain. V was clipped by 6 bases and J by 7 bases, with 7 bases between them. The CDR3 extends over 12 amino acids. The germline V gene encodes CDR1 MNHEY and CDR2 SVGAGI. CDR3 in DNA: TGTGCCAGCAGACACGAAAATTCACCCCTCCACTTT. This codes for CASRHENSPLHF.

This chain joins TRBV5-1 and TRBJ1-2; D call uncertain. Trimming took off 1 base at V and 5 bases at J, with 9 bases between the two ends. The CDR3 is 13 residues long. Germline V gene lookup returns CDR1 SGHRS and CDR2 YFSETQ. The CDR3: CASSLKGDYGYTF. In DNA, the CDR3 is TGCGCCAGCAGCTTGAAAGGAGATTATGGCTACACCTTC. Based on the CDR3 plus reference TRBV5-1 and TRBJ1-2, the full variable domain is KAGVTQTPRYLIKTRGQQVTLSCSPISGHRSVSWYQQTPGQGLQFLFEYFSETQRNKGNFPGRFSGRQFSNSRSEMNVSTLELGDSALYLCASSLKGDYGYTFGSGTRLTVV.

This chain uses TRBV29-1 with TRBJ2-7, with 12 bases matching TRBD1. Germline CDR1 is SQVTM and CDR2 is ANQGSEA. The V gene end was trimmed by 6 bases and the J gene end by 4 bases; junction bases not matched to a gene: 4. The CDR3 covers 13 residues. DNA for the CDR3: TGCAGCGTGGGGGACAGGGGGCGTTACGAGCAGTACTTC. Protein: CSVGDRGRYEQYF.

The DNA of the CDR3 is TGTGCCAGCAGCCAAGTGGACAGGAGCTCCTATAATTCACCCCTCCACTTT. Amino acids: CASSQVDRSSYNSPLHF. The chain uses TRBV3-1 (or the pseudogene TRBV3-2) and TRBJ1-6, with 7 nucleotides matching TRBD1. Germline values: CDR1 LGHDT, CDR2 YNNKEL (reference sequence). The CDR3 extends over 17 amino acids. V was pared by 1 base and J by 0 bases, with 3 bases of the junction left unmatched.

The gene calls are TRBV10-3 and TRBJ2-3, with 7 bases matching TRBD1. Germline V gene sequence: CDR1 ENHRY, CDR2 SYGVKD. J was trimmed by 0 bases and V by 0 bases; bases with no gene match: 0. CDR3 length: 15 residues. In nucleotides, the CDR3 is TGTGCCATCAGTGAGTCGGGACAGAGCACAGATACGCAGTATTTT. Its protein product is CAISESGQSTDTQYF.

This clone was recorded once. The CDR3 sequence: CASSQMWGGPGTTPGNSPLHF. The CDR3 DNA is TGTGCCAGCAGCCAAATGTGGGGAGGACCTGGGACTACACCTGGTAATTCACCCCTCCACTTT. The V and J genes are TRBV14 and TRBJ1-6; TRBD1 might be the D (5 bases). Germline V lookup: CDR1 SGHDN, CDR2 FVKESK. The CDR3 loop spans 21 amino acids. The germline V and J ends were trimmed by 2 bases and 6 bases, with 29 bases remaining between them.

The rearrangement joins TRBV7-3 to TRBJ1-6, with 7 bases identical to TRBD1. V shed 3 bases and J 7 bases; nucleotides not matched to a gene: 3. Germline V gene sequence: CDR1 SGHTA, CDR2 FQGTGA. This CDR3 is built from 14 residues. The CDR3 sequence is CASSFGGGNSPLHF. CDR3 coding DNA: TGTGCCAGCAGCTTCGGAGGGGGCAATTCACCCCTCCACTTT.

In this sample, this clone turned up a few times. The chain uses TRBV2 and TRBJ1-4; tentative D call: TRBD1 (6 bases). V lost 7 bases and J lost 5, with 14 bases in between. CDR3 length equals 14 residues. Germline CDR1 SNHLY, CDR2 FYNNEI. This chain's CDR3 is CASNKQGPNEKLFF. DNA for the CDR3: TGTGCCAGCAACAAACAGGGCCCCAATGAAAAACTGTTTTTT.

The rearrangement links TRBV7-9 to TRBJ1-6, with D uncertain. The CDR3 length is 16 residues. Germline V CDR1 and CDR2: SEHNR, FQNEAQ (reference sequence). The V end lost 1 base, the J end lost 7 bases, and 14 bases lay between the germline ends. The CDR3 here is CASSLVGSTGNSPLHF. The CDR3 DNA sequence: TGTGCCAGCAGCTTAGTCGGTAGCACTGGGAATTCACCCCTCCACTTT.

This clone was seen once. This chain links TRBV25-1 with TRBJ2-2; D may be TRBD1 (6 bases). CDR1 and CDR2 (germline): MGHDK, SYGVNS. This CDR3 is 14 amino acids long. Trimming removed 3 bases at V and 3 bases at J, with 8 bases between. The CDR3 reads CASSDYRDTGELFF. The CDR3 DNA is TGTGCCAGCAGTGATTACAGGGACACCGGGGAGCTGTTTTTT.

V usage is TRBV11-1 and J usage is TRBJ2-7; possible D gene TRBD2, 5 bases. This CDR3 region has 15 residues. V lost 1 base, J lost 3 bases, and 13 bases lay in between. Germline V gene data show CDR1 as SGHAT and CDR2 as FQDESV (reference sequence). The CDR3 protein is CASSLVQSGSYEQYF. In DNA form, the CDR3 reads TGTGCCAGCAGCTTAGTGCAGAGCGGTAGCTACGAGCAGTACTTC.

The V and J genes are TRBV25-1 and TRBJ1-2; weak D call: TRBD1 (6 bases). The germline V and J ends were trimmed by 2 bases and 6 bases, with 7 bases remaining between them. The CDR3 totals 12 residues. Germline loops: CDR1 MGHDK, CDR2 SYGVNS. Here the CDR3 DNA reads TGTGCCAGCAGTGAACAGGGGAATGGCTACACCTTC. Amino acid sequence: CASSEQGNGYTF.

This clone has only one observation. The rearrangement joins TRBV11-2 to TRBJ2-3; 7 nucleotides align to TRBD2. V shed 4 bases and J 2 bases; nucleotides not matched to a gene: 9. Germline values: CDR1 SGHAT, CDR2 FQNNGV. The CDR3 covers 16 residues. CDR3 DNA sequence: TGTGCCAGCAGCTCGGACCAGCGGGGACTCACAGATACGCAGTATTTT. This encodes CASSSDQRGLTDTQYF.

The CDR3 spells CASSGGINEQFF. In DNA, the CDR3 is TGTGCCAGCAGCGGGGGAATAAATGAGCAGTTCTTC. This chain connects TRBV2 to TRBJ2-1, with TRBD2 as a possible D gene (6 bases). This CDR3 is built from 12 residues. Trimming pared 6 bases from V and 7 bases from J, leaving 10 bases between. Per germline, CDR1 SNHLY and CDR2 FYNNEI.

This sequence joins TRBV3-1 (or the pseudogene TRBV3-2) and TRBJ1-2; a weak D match, TRBD1 (6 bases). The V end was cut by 4 bases, the J end by 7 bases, with 16 bases between. CDR1 LGHDT and CDR2 YNNKEL come from the germline V gene (reference sequence). The length of the CDR3 is 14 residues. This chain's CDR3 is CASSPLTGTGGYTF. In DNA form, the CDR3 reads TGTGCCAGCAGCCCCCTGACAGGAACGGGTGGCTACACCTTC.

This sequence joins TRBV7-2 and TRBJ1-2; 8 bases align to TRBD1. This CDR3 comprises 15 residues. The V gene end was trimmed by 4 bases and the J gene end by 5 bases; junction bases not matched to a gene: 9. Germline V gene lookup returns CDR1 SGHTA and CDR2 FQGNSA. The chain's CDR3 is CASSSGQAPGYGYTF. CDR3 DNA: TGTGCCAGCAGCTCGGGACAGGCCCCCGGTTATGGCTACACCTTC.

V is TRBV5-6 and J is TRBJ2-3; 7 bases match TRBD2. After removal of 1 base from V and 0 bases from J, the junction contained 8 bases not matched to a gene. The germline V gene encodes CDR1 SGHDT and CDR2 YYEEEE. The CDR3 length is 17 residues. The CDR3 loop is CASSLLRGRSSTDTQYF. The CDR3 DNA is TGTGCCAGCAGCTTGTTGCGGGGGAGGTCTAGCACAGATACGCAGTATTTT.

The chain has TRBV6-5 and TRBJ2-3; 7 nucleotides align to TRBD2. With V trimmed by 11 bases and J by 5 bases, 7 bases remained unmatched. The V gene's germline CDR1 is MNHEY and CDR2 SVGAGI. The CDR3 loop spans 12 amino acids. The CDR3 region is CAGGVAEDTQYF. DNA of the CDR3: TGTGCCGGGGGGGTAGCGGAAGATACGCAGTATTTT.

The chain joins TRBV19 to TRBJ1-1; D call uncertain. V lost 6 bases, J lost 2 bases, and 7 bases lay in between. Germline values: CDR1 LNHDA, CDR2 SQIVND (reference sequence). The CDR3 loop spans 12 amino acids. The CDR3 here is CASRQYNTEAFF. The CDR3 DNA is TGTGCCAGTAGGCAGTACAACACTGAAGCTTTCTTT.

The chain combines TRBV2 with TRBJ1-4, with 7 bases matching TRBD1. The CDR3 runs 13 residues. Trimming removed 11 bases from V and 9 bases from J; junction bases left unmatched: 12. The germline V gene encodes CDR1 SNHLY and CDR2 FYNNEI. CDR3 DNA: TGTGCCCACACGAGAGGGGGCCCCCAAAAACTGTTTTTT. Translation: CAHTRGGPQKLFF.

V and J are TRBV5-1 and TRBJ1-4; D remains unclear. The ends were cut back, 4 bases at V and 5 bases at J, with 9 bases in the middle. The CDR3 has 13 residues. Germline lookup yields CDR1 SGHRS and CDR2 YFSETQ. This chain's CDR3 is CASSPGSNEKLFF. The CDR3 DNA reads as TGCGCCAGCAGCCCGGGATCAAATGAAAAACTGTTTTTT.